Each of the 27 T cell receptor beta chains below was sequenced from the same sample in a study of T cells in Graves' hyperthyroidism and ophthalmopathy. Amplification of TCR beta CDR3 regions used RNA as the template. A set of HTBI primers served as the primers for a first-round RT-PCR of the TCR CDR3. TCRdb independently ran MiXCR on the multiplex PCR reads; one entry per CDR3 protein. The sample carries 300,000 to 400,000 distinct CDR3 sequences, approximately 22% recorded once. Sequencing was done on a sample of blood. These receptors were taken from a woman in her 50s with Graves' hyperthyroidism.

The V gene is TRBV19, the J gene TRBJ2-1; 8 nucleotides line up with TRBD2. This CDR3 has 17 amino acids. The germline CDR1 and CDR2 sequences are LNHDA and SQIVND (reference sequence). V gave up 3 bases and J gave up 5 bases; unmatched junction bases: 12. CDR3 region: CASSIYRDGGGNNEQFF. Written as DNA, the CDR3 is TGTGCCAGTAGTATTTACCGGGACGGGGGGGGCAACAATGAGCAGTTCTTC.

This clonotype was counted between two and nine times. The chain joins TRBV4-3 to TRBJ2-1; D not certain. With 1 base removed from V and 0 bases from J, the gap between germline ends came to 13 bases. CDR3 size: 17 residues. Germline CDR1 LGHNA, CDR2 YSLEER. CDR3 in amino acids: CASSQGLRASSYNEQFF. DNA for the CDR3: TGCGCCAGCAGCCAAGGGTTGCGTGCAAGCTCCTACAATGAGCAGTTCTTC.

The V and J genes are TRBV15 and TRBJ1-6; D is ambiguous. The CDR3 is made up of 14 amino acids. The germline V gene has CDR1 LNHNV and CDR2 YYDKDF (reference sequence). V was cut by 0 bases and J by 7 bases, with 7 bases left in between. The CDR3 DNA reads as TGTGCCACCAGCAGAGAAAACGCGAATTCACCCCTCCACTTT. Translating gives CATSRENANSPLHF.

The gene calls are TRBV10-3 and TRBJ2-7; possible D gene TRBD1, 6 bases. The V gene's germline CDR1 is ENHRY and CDR2 SYGVKD. Trimming stripped 7 bases from V and 4 bases from J, with 17 bases between. CDR3 size: 14 residues. The CDR3 DNA sequence: TGTGCCATCACCTCCGGGACAAGGATGTACGAGCAGTACTTC. This gives the protein CAITSGTRMYEQYF.

This clonotype was detected only a few times. The chain recombines TRBV2 with TRBJ1-3, with a possible D match to TRBD1 (6 bases). The germline V and J ends were trimmed by 6 bases and 0 bases, with 12 bases remaining between them. CDR1 is SNHLY and CDR2 is FYNNEI in the germline V gene. The CDR3 runs 15 residues. The chain's CDR3 is CASRIRGVSGNTIYF. For the CDR3, the DNA is TGTGCCAGCAGGATCAGGGGCGTCTCTGGAAACACCATATATTTT.

This clonotype was detected ten times or more. The rearrangement uses TRBV6-1 and TRBJ1-4, with 8 bases identical to TRBD1. V lost 5 bases to trimming and J lost 0 bases; unmatched junction nucleotides: 8. Per the germline V gene, CDR1 is MNHNS and CDR2 is SASEGT. The CDR3 is 17 amino acids. DNA of the CDR3: TGTGCCAGCAGTCGCGGACAGGGCAAGGCAACTAATGAAAAACTGTTTTTT. This sequence encodes CASSRGQGKATNEKLFF.

In its sample, this clonotype was seen many times. The chain joins TRBV20-1 to TRBJ2-1; 12 bases fit TRBD2. J lost 8 bases, V lost 4 bases, and 6 bases had no gene match. CDR3 size: 14 residues. Germline V lookup: CDR1 DFQATT, CDR2 SNEGSKA (reference sequence). The CDR3 DNA reads TGCAGTGCTACTAGCGGGGGGGATCTGGATGAGCAGTTCTTC. This translates into CSATSGGDLDEQFF.

In this sample, this clonotype turned up many times. This sequence joins TRBV13 and TRBJ2-7, with D uncertain. The CDR3 is made up of 14 amino acids. Trimming took 6 bases from V and 7 from J, leaving 19 bases between them. Germline CDR1 and CDR2: PRHDT and FYEKMQ (reference sequence). Here the CDR3 DNA reads TGTGCCAGCAGTCGATGGTCTAGTCTTGGGGAGCAGTACTTC. Encoded protein: CASSRWSSLGEQYF. Full variable domain (outside the CDR3, taken from reference TRBV13 and TRBJ2-7): AAGVIQSPRHLIKEKRETATLKCYPIPRHDTVYWYQQGPGQDPQFLISFYEKMQSDKGSIPDRFSAQQFSDYHSELNMSSLELGDSALYFCASSRWSSLGEQYFGPGTRLTVT.

This clonotype was observed many times. V and J are TRBV28 and TRBJ2-7; D not certain. From germline, CDR1 is MDHEN and CDR2 SYDVKM. The CDR3 totals 15 residues. The germline V and J ends were trimmed by 2 bases and 0 bases, with 11 bases remaining between them. The CDR3 loop reads CASSLVQLNSYEQYF. The DNA of the CDR3 is TGTGCCAGCAGTTTAGTCCAGCTCAACTCCTACGAGCAGTACTTC. Combining the CDR3 with reference TRBV28 and TRBJ2-7 gives the whole variable domain DVKVTQSSRYLVKRTGEKVFLECVQDMDHENMFWYRQDPGLGLRLIYFSYDVKMKEKGDIPEGYSVSREKKERFSLILESASTNQTSMYLCASSLVQLNSYEQYFGPGTRLTVT.

This clonotype was seen ten or more times. The rearrangement uses TRBV15 and TRBJ2-3; possible D gene TRBD1, 6 bases. The CDR3 consists of 15 residues. V lost 1 base and J 3 bases, leaving 11 bases between the germline ends. Germline values: CDR1 LNHNV, CDR2 YYDKDF (reference sequence). The CDR3 DNA reads TGTGCCACCAGCAGAGTAGGGGGTGTTACAGATACGCAGTATTTT. Protein: CATSRVGGVTDTQYF.

The chain combines TRBV20-1 with TRBJ2-1; weak D call: TRBD2 (5 bases). This CDR3 contains 16 residues. Germline CDR1 is DFQATT and CDR2 is SNEGSKA (reference sequence). The V end was cut by 6 bases, the J end by 2 bases, with 20 bases between. The CDR3 spells CSAPEARAATYNEQFF. In nucleotides, the CDR3 is TGCAGTGCCCCTGAGGCCAGAGCGGCTACCTACAATGAGCAGTTCTTC.

The V call is TRBV5-4, the J call TRBJ2-5, with 11 bases lining up with TRBD2. Trimming took 3 bases from V and 4 from J; bases not matched to a gene: 5. The CDR3 loop spans 15 amino acids. Germline V gene data show CDR1 as SGHNT and CDR2 as YYREEE (reference sequence). The CDR3 spells CASSSLAGVSETQYF. DNA of the CDR3: TGTGCCAGCAGCTCACTAGCGGGAGTTTCAGAGACCCAGTACTTC.

This clonotype showed up many times. The V and J genes are TRBV20-1 and TRBJ2-7; perhaps TRBD1 as D (6 bases). V gave up 4 bases and J gave up 3 bases, with 13 bases separating them. Germline CDR1 DFQATT, CDR2 SNEGSKA (reference sequence). The CDR3 runs 13 residues. The CDR3 is CSATRTANYEQYF. The CDR3 region has the DNA TGCAGTGCTACCCGGACAGCTAACTACGAGCAGTACTTC.

The gene calls are TRBV11-3 and TRBJ2-1, with 8 positions matching TRBD1. Looked up from germline, CDR1 is SGHNT and CDR2 is YENEEA. V gave up 3 bases and J gave up 7 bases; unmatched junction bases: 5. This CDR3 has 14 residues. The CDR3 DNA is TGTGCCAGCAGCTTGGCCACAGGGGGTAATGAGCAGTTCTTC. It yields the protein CASSLATGGNEQFF.

This clonotype occurred many times. The chain is built from TRBV28 and TRBJ2-1, with 10 positions matching TRBD2. Germline CDR1 is MDHEN and CDR2 is SYDVKM. The CDR3 extends over 16 amino acids. The junction had 6 bases not matched to a gene; V was cut back by 5 bases and J by 2 bases. CDR3 bases: TGTGCCAGCAGTCGACGGAGCGGGAGGGCCTACAATGAGCAGTTCTTC. It is translated as CASSRRSGRAYNEQFF.

The V and J genes are TRBV18 and TRBJ1-1; possibly TRBD1 for D (5 bases). The CDR3 contains 14 residues. Trimming removed 4 bases from V and 3 bases from J, with 12 bases in between. Germline assignment: CDR1 KGHSH and CDR2 LQKENI. CDR3 sequence (DNA): TGTGCCAGCTCACAGGGGTTGGGAGACACTGAAGCTTTCTTT. Translation gives CASSQGLGDTEAFF. Filled out from reference TRBV18 and TRBJ1-1, the complete variable domain reads NAGVMQNPRHLVRRRGQEARLRCSPMKGHSHVYWYRQLPEEGLKFMVYLQKENIIDESGMPKERFSAEFPKEGPSILRIQQVVRGDSAAYFCASSQGLGDTEAFFGQGTRLTVV.

The chain links TRBV2 to TRBJ1-2; D is ambiguous. Trimming stripped 1 base from V and 4 bases from J, with 13 bases between. This CDR3 is 15 amino acids long. Germline V gene lookup returns CDR1 SNHLY and CDR2 FYNNEI. This CDR3 reads CASSEGIGLSYGYTF. CDR3 in DNA: TGTGCCAGCAGTGAAGGCATCGGCCTGAGCTATGGCTACACCTTC. Complete variable domain (other parts from reference TRBV2 and TRBJ1-2): EPEVTQTPSHQVTQMGQEVILRCVPISNHLYFYWYRQILGQKVEFLVSFYNNEISEKSEIFDDQFSVERPDGSNFTLKIRSTKLEDSAMYFCASSEGIGLSYGYTFGSGTRLTVV.

This clonotype was counted a few times. This chain uses TRBV20-1 with TRBJ2-6; D ambiguous. This CDR3 is 13 amino acids long. V shed 8 bases and J shed 2 bases, with 10 bases lying between them. The germline gives CDR1 DFQATT, CDR2 SNEGSKA (reference sequence). The CDR3 bases are TGCAGTCCAATAATAGCTGGGGCCAACGTCCTGACTTTC. Translating gives CSPIIAGANVLTF.

The chain uses TRBV28 and TRBJ2-7; tentatively, D is TRBD2 (6 bases). Germline loops: CDR1 MDHEN, CDR2 SYDVKM. The CDR3 consists of 15 residues. Between the trimmed V and J ends, which lost 5 bases and 3 bases, there was a span of 17 bases. As DNA, the CDR3 is TGTGCCAGCAGTATTGGCGGGGAGCGGATCTACGAGCAGTACTTC. This sequence encodes CASSIGGERIYEQYF.

As regards this clonotype: A read error may produce the germline difference seen at one junction end. V is TRBV29-1 and J is TRBJ2-1; D remains unclear. CDR3 length: 13 amino acids. Germline loops: CDR1 SQVTM, CDR2 ANQGSEA. The CDR3, as DNA: TGCAGCGTTGACCGAATCTCCTACAGTGAGCAGTTCTTC. This codes for CSVDRISYSEQFF.

The chain carries TRBV7-9 and TRBJ1-1, with 8 positions matching TRBD1. Germline CDR1 is SEHNR and CDR2 is FQNEAQ (reference sequence). The CDR3 covers 17 residues. The V gene end was trimmed by 3 bases and the J gene end by 0 bases; junction bases not matched to a gene: 9. CDR3 in DNA: TGTGCCAGCAGCTTTCCCGACAGGGGAATCATGAACACTGAAGCTTTCTTT. Protein product: CASSFPDRGIMNTEAFF.

The V gene is TRBV19, the J gene TRBJ1-1, with D perhaps matching TRBD1 (5 bases). The germline CDR1 and CDR2 sequences are LNHDA and SQIVND (reference sequence). Trimming removed 8 bases from V and 3 bases from J, with 19 bases in between. This CDR3 is 15 amino acids long. The CDR3 is CASLRRGLLDTEAFF. The CDR3 nucleotides are TGTGCCAGTCTGCGTCGGGGACTCCTAGACACTGAAGCTTTCTTT.

The sample holds many counts of this clonotype. J is TRBJ2-5 and V is TRBV7-3; 12 bases are a match to TRBD1. The V gene end was trimmed by 5 bases and the J gene end by 5 bases; junction bases not matched to a gene: 6. This CDR3 spans 15 amino acids. Germline assignment: CDR1 SGHTA and CDR2 FQGTGA. The CDR3 here is CASSGTGGARETQYF. The CDR3 DNA reads TGTGCCAGCAGCGGGACAGGGGGCGCGCGGGAGACCCAGTACTTC. Combining the CDR3 with reference TRBV7-3 and TRBJ2-5 gives the whole variable domain GAGVSQTPSNKVTEKGKYVELRCDPISGHTALYWYRQSLGQGPEFLIYFQGTGAADDSGLPNDRFFAVRPEGSVSTLKIQRTERGDSAVYLCASSGTGGARETQYFGPGTRLLVL.

V gene TRBV30 combines with J gene TRBJ2-3; D perhaps matches TRBD2 (5 bases). The CDR3 extends over 13 amino acids. Trimming removed 5 bases from V and 2 bases from J, with 11 bases in between. Per the germline V gene, CDR1 is GTSNPN and CDR2 is SVGIG (reference sequence). The CDR3 region is CAWGQGLTDTQYF. The DNA for the CDR3 is TGTGCCTGGGGGCAAGGACTCACAGATACGCAGTATTTT.

This clonotype was detected ten times or more. The chain has TRBV28 and TRBJ1-3; 9 nucleotides align to TRBD1. V lost 5 bases to trimming and J lost 15 bases; unmatched junction nucleotides: 8. The length of the CDR3 is 12 residues. Germline V gene lookup returns CDR1 MDHEN and CDR2 SYDVKM. CDR3 amino acids: CASSKTRDREYF. DNA of the CDR3: TGTGCCAGCAGTAAAACCCGGGACAGGGAATATTTT.

In its sample, this clonotype was seen many times. J is TRBJ2-7 and V is TRBV12-3 or TRBV12-4, with 7 nucleotides matching TRBD1. CDR3 length equals 15 residues. V lost 1 base to trimming and J lost 0 bases; unmatched junction nucleotides: 3. CDR3 protein: CASSLGSGGSYEQYF. CDR3 sequence (DNA): TGTGCCAGCAGTTTAGGGTCAGGGGGCTCCTACGAGCAGTACTTC.

This clonotype was recorded many times. The chain joins TRBV19 to TRBJ2-2, with D perhaps being TRBD1 or TRBD2 (5 bases each). Germline CDR1 is LNHDA and CDR2 is SQIVND (reference sequence). Between the trimmed V and J ends, which lost 2 bases and 5 bases, there was a span of 9 bases. The CDR3 runs to 14 residues. CDR3 in amino acids: CASSIRDPTGELFF. CDR3 DNA: TGTGCCAGTAGTATAAGGGACCCGACCGGGGAGCTGTTTTTT.